This T cell receptor (beta chain) was recovered during a study of siplizumab effects on memory and regulatory T cells. Details on this clone: What it binds is not known.

The assay looked at 95,000 to 100,000 TCR templates in each sample. The method was immunoSEQ multiplex PCR; TCRdb's version includes in-frame clones alone and lacks a portion of them. The repertoire includes more than 95,000 clones, around 93% of them detected once, and less than 0.35% sits in the top ten. Broader study findings: Suppressive capability of dividing Tregs from siplizumab cultures went unverified.

V was pared by 2 bases and J by 5 bases, with 11 bases of the junction left unmatched. Germline assignment: CDR1 SGHNT and CDR2 YYREEE (reference sequence). This CDR3 contains 17 residues. The sample consisted of CD4+ T cells sorted from blood. The chain carries TRBV5-4 and TRBJ2-5; 11 positions agree with TRBD2. The clonotype was recovered from a human donor in good health. DNA for the CDR3: TGTGCCAGCAGCTTAGGGCTAGCGGGAGGAGTATACGAGACCCAGTACTTC. It specifies CASSLGLAGGVYETQYF.